This is a list of T cell receptor beta chains from one sample in a study of blood T cell repertoires in COVID-19. Clones were sequenced by immunoSEQ multiplex PCR, and TCRdb holds only the in-frame ones, with some missing. The table has fewer than 400,000 clones, 75% to 90% seen once. The sequenced sample consisted of PBMCs or T cells enriched from blood (not recorded which). The receptors derive from a woman in her 30s who had been exposed to COVID-19. The CDR3 runs from the conserved cysteine through the conserved F or W. A D gene is named only where the DNA matches it firmly. Clone size is stated in some rows and not others, as once, few, many or a class when expanded.

d_call	clone_size	v_call	j_call	cdr3_nt	cdr3_aa
TRBD1	many	TRBV27	TRBJ2-2	TGTGCCAGCAGTTTGAGGGACAGGAACACCGGGGAGCTGTTTTTT	CASSLRDRNTGELFF
.	.	TRBV9	TRBJ2-2	TGTGCCGGACCACTAGATCCTCCGCGGGAGCTGTTTTTT	CAGPLDPPRELFF
TRBD2	.	TRBV19	TRBJ2-1	TGTGCCAGTAGGGGTAGCGGGTCCTACAATGAGCAGTTCTTC	CASRGSGSYNEQFF
.	.	TRBV16	TRBJ2-5	TGTGCCAGCAGCCCTCAGGGGGAGACCCAGTACTTC	CASSPQGETQYF
TRBD1	.	TRBV3-1/TRBV3-2	TRBJ1-5	TGTGCCAGCAGCCAAGGCTCAGGGGGGAATCAGCCCCAGCATTTT	CASSQGSGGNQPQHF
.	.	TRBV28	TRBJ2-1	TGTGCCAGCAGTTCACTTACCACTGGTGAGCAGTTCTTC	CASSSLTTGEQFF
.	.	TRBV10-3	TRBJ1-5	TGTGCCATCAGTGAGAGGGGCGAGAATCAGCCCCAGCATTTT	CAISERGENQPQHF
TRBD2	once	TRBV10-3	TRBJ2-7	TGTGCCATCAGGGGACTAGCGGGAGGCTACGAGCAGTACTTC	CAIRGLAGGYEQYF
.	once	TRBV5-1	TRBJ2-2	TGCGCCAGCAGCTTGGGCAGATCGAACACCGGGGAGCTGTTTTTT	CASSLGRSNTGELFF
.	.	TRBV6-1	TRBJ2-3	TGTGCCAGCAGTGAATCTAGCCACGGCACAGATACGCAGTATTTT	CASSESSHGTDTQYF
TRBD2	few	TRBV6-2/TRBV6-3	TRBJ2-7	TGTGCCAGCAGTTTACCAGCGGGGGGGCCCGACGAGCAGTACTTC	CASSLPAGGPDEQYF
TRBD2	once	TRBV3-1/TRBV3-2	TRBJ2-1	TGTGCCAGCAGCCCTGGACTAGCGGGGGCCGCCGATGAGCAGTTCTTC	CASSPGLAGAADEQFF
.	.	TRBV9	TRBJ2-1	TGTGCCAGCAGCGTAGAGGCGGTCGGAGCGGGTGACAATGAGCAGTTCTTC	CASSVEAVGAGDNEQFF
TRBD2	.	TRBV30	TRBJ2-7	TGTGCCTGGACCCCAGGGACTAGCGGGGGGGCCCTGTCCTACGAGCAGTACTTC	CAWTPGTSGGALSYEQYF
.	.	TRBV5-1	TRBJ2-1	TGCGCCAGCAGCTTGGGTACGATGAGCTCCTACAATGAGCAGTTCTTC	CASSLGTMSSYNEQFF
.	.	TRBV7-8	TRBJ1-1	TGTGCCAGCAGCTTAGTGCCGGGTCGCACTGAAGCTTTCTTT	CASSLVPGRTEAFF
.	once	TRBV7-3	TRBJ2-1	TGTGCCAGCAGCCCCCTACTCGGGGTCTCCTACAATGAGCAGTTCTTC	CASSPLLGVSYNEQFF
TRBD2	.	TRBV3-1/TRBV3-2	TRBJ2-5	TGTGCCAGCAGCCAATCGGGGGGTGGGCAAGAGACCCAGTACTTC	CASSQSGGGQETQYF
TRBD2	.	TRBV19	TRBJ2-5	TGTGCCAGTAGTAGTGGGACTAGCGGGAGGGAGACCCAGTACTTC	CASSSGTSGRETQYF
TRBD1	.	TRBV4-2	TRBJ1-5	TGTGCCAGCAGCCCCGAACCTGCGGCAGGGGGCGTAAAGCCCCAGCATTTT	CASSPEPAAGGVKPQHF
.	.	TRBV5-1	TRBJ1-3	TGCGCCAGCAGCTTTAACAGGGAAGAATCGAACACCATATATTTT	CASSFNREESNTIYF
.	.	TRBV28	TRBJ1-1	TGTGCCAGCAGTGCTAGGTTGGCGGGCACTGAAGCTTTCTTT	CASSARLAGTEAFF
.	.	TRBV18	TRBJ2-3	TGTGCCAGCTCACCCACGGGGAGCACAGATACGCAGTATTTT	CASSPTGSTDTQYF
TRBD2	.	TRBV28	TRBJ2-7	TGTGCCAGCACCAATAGGTCCGGACTAGTGTCCCACTACGAGCAGTACTTC	CASTNRSGLVSHYEQYF
.	.	TRBV6-5	TRBJ2-6	TGTGCCAGCAGTTACTCGATTGTTGAGGAACCGACTTTC	CASSYSIVEEPTF
TRBD1	.	TRBV5-4	TRBJ2-2	TGTGCCAGCAGCTCTGAGCCGACAGGGGCGAACACCGGGGAGCTGTTTTTT	CASSSEPTGANTGELFF
TRBD1	.	TRBV6-9	TRBJ2-6	TGTGCCAGCAGTCTATGCCCGGGACAGAGGCCTGGGGCCAACGTCCTGACTTTC	CASSLCPGQRPGANVLTF
TRBD2	.	TRBV7-8	TRBJ2-7	TGTGCCAGCAGCCAGCGGGAAGAGCAGTACTTC	CASSQREEQYF
TRBD2	.	TRBV7-3	TRBJ2-1	TGTGCCAGCAGCTTAAGGGCGGGGGTAGGGGACAATGAGCAGTTCTTC	CASSLRAGVGDNEQFF
TRBD1	.	TRBV7-3	TRBJ1-6	TGTGCCAGCAGCCCTCGGACAGGGAGATTTTATAATTCACCCCTCCACTTT	CASSPRTGRFYNSPLHF
TRBD2	.	TRBV14	TRBJ2-1	TGTGCCAGCAGCCAAGAACTAGCGGGGCATACCAATGAGCAGTTCTTC	CASSQELAGHTNEQFF
.	.	TRBV5-1	TRBJ2-1	TGCGCCAGCAGCTTATTACCCAGGGGCCACAATGAGCAGTTCTTC	CASSLLPRGHNEQFF
.	.	TRBV7-9	TRBJ2-5	TGTGCCAGCAGCTTTGGAGGGCGCGGAGAGACCCAGTACTTC	CASSFGGRGETQYF
TRBD1	.	TRBV7-8	TRBJ1-2	TGTGCCAGCAGCTTAGTGATGGGACAGGGTTACGGCTACACCTTC	CASSLVMGQGYGYTF
.	.	TRBV5-6	TRBJ2-5	TGTGCCAGCAGCCAGTCGAAAGAGACCCAGTACTTC	CASSQSKETQYF
TRBD2	.	TRBV5-8	TRBJ2-1	TGTGCCAGCAGCTTGGGACTAGCGGCCTACAATGAGCAGTTCTTC	CASSLGLAAYNEQFF
.	once	TRBV7-9	TRBJ2-5	TGTGCCAGCAGCCCGGACATACAGGGTTTCGGAGAGACCCAGTACTTC	CASSPDIQGFGETQYF
TRBD1	once	TRBV12-5	TRBJ1-2	TGTGCTAGTGGTTTGGCCCGGGACAGCCTCTATGGCTACACCTTC	CASGLARDSLYGYTF